This TCR beta chain was captured in a study of kidney transplant recipient with SARS-CoV-2 infection. The CDR3 totals 17 residues. CDR1 and CDR2 from the germline V gene are LGHDT and YNNKEL (reference sequence). TCRdb re-called the reads through MiXCR, storing one row per CDR3 protein. The sample yields fewer than 250,000 distinct CDR3 sequences, around 28% seen once. Details on this clonotype: A much larger clone sits a single nucleotide away, making a read error possible.

The V call is TRBV3-1, the J call TRBJ2-7; the D is unclear. The DNA matches TRBJ2-5 better at its end, which makes the J call doubtful. Sequences were derived from a blood sample, sampled at baseline and on day 111 from a kidney transplant recipient. The TCR sequence derives from a young adult male patient who had COVID-19 and was a kidney transplant recipient. Among the T cells, some may be from the graft donor. The CDR3 coding sequence is TGTGCCGGCAGCTTGACAAGTCCCATTTCTTTCTCTGAGACCCAGTACTTC. As protein: CAGSLTSPISFSETQYF.